This entry concerns a single T cell receptor beta chain. This entry comes from a study of neoadjuvant anti-PD-1 for oral cavity cancer. Whole-study context: Around day 43, patients without progression received a fourth nivolumab dose before surgery.

Sequencing was performed with immunoSEQ multiplex PCR; in TCRdb, only in-frame clones are kept and a portion is missing. This sample has tens of thousands of clones, with 80% to 90% found just once. The time point was: after neoadjuvant nivolumab, at surgical resection. Patients had newly diagnosed, untreated stage II-IVA oral cavity squamous cell carcinoma. Analysis of PBMCs was direct, with no culture step. Germline V lookup: CDR1 MNHNY, CDR2 SVGAGI (reference sequence). This CDR3 is 14 amino acids long. With V trimmed by 5 bases and J by 3 bases, 5 bases remained unmatched. The chain links TRBV6-6 to TRBJ1-2, with 8 bases identical to TRBD1. This receptor was obtained from a person between 40 and 85 years old with oral cavity squamous cell carcinoma. The source material was PBMCs, sampled after nivolumab (anti-PD-1) treatment. In DNA form, the CDR3 reads TGTGCCAGCAGTCACGGACAGGGAGACTATGGCTACACCTTC. Amino acids: CASSHGQGDYGYTF.